This passage covers 9 T cell receptor beta chains from one sample sequenced in a study of blood T cell repertoires in COVID-19. Some clones are missing from TCRdb's copy, which holds only in-frame ones; the method was immunoSEQ multiplex PCR. The table shows more than 85,000 clones, with 85% occurring only once. The sequenced sample was peripheral blood. These receptors were taken from a man older than 75 with acute or convalescent COVID-19.

The genes are TRBV7-9 and TRBJ1-4; TRBD1 agrees at 7 bases. This CDR3 has 15 amino acids. V shed 5 bases, J shed 0 bases, and the junction held 3 bases outside the gene matches. Germline V gene sequence: CDR1 SEHNR, CDR2 FQNEAQ (reference sequence). The CDR3 loop is CASSADRATNEKLFF. As DNA, the CDR3 is TGTGCCAGCAGCGCCGACAGGGCAACTAATGAAAAACTGTTTTTT.

The chain recombines TRBV6-6 with TRBJ2-5; D gene ambiguous. Trimming left V 4 bases short and J 3 bases short, with 9 bases between. The CDR3 is 13 residues long. The germline V gene encodes CDR1 MNHNY and CDR2 SVGAGI (reference sequence). CDR3 DNA: TGTGCCAGCAGTTTACGGGTAGAAGAGACCCAGTACTTC. This sequence encodes CASSLRVEETQYF.

This rearrangement joins TRBV28 to TRBJ1-5; D possibly corresponds to TRBD1 (6 bases). The CDR3 consists of 14 residues. In germline, CDR1 is MDHEN, CDR2 SYDVKM. V lost 5 bases and J lost 3, with 11 bases in between. The CDR3 protein is CASSQDSTNQPQHF. For the CDR3, the DNA is TGTGCCAGCAGTCAGGACAGTACCAATCAGCCCCAGCATTTT.

The chain carries TRBV28 and TRBJ1-6; possible D gene TRBD1, 6 bases. The CDR3 is 15 amino acids. The V gene lost 6 bases and the J gene lost 7 bases, with 16 bases spanning the gap. The germline CDR1 and CDR2 sequences are MDHEN and SYDVKM. The chain's CDR3 is CASSYSSGANSPLHF. CDR3 DNA sequence: TGTGCCAGCAGCTACTCCTCAGGGGCAAATTCACCCCTCCACTTT.

The gene calls are TRBV28 and TRBJ2-1; D unclear. This CDR3 has 12 amino acids. V was trimmed by 6 bases and J by 4 bases, leaving 7 bases between them. The germline gives CDR1 MDHEN, CDR2 SYDVKM. The CDR3 nucleotides are TGTGCCAGCAGGTCCAAATACAATGAGCAGTTCTTC. Translated: CASRSKYNEQFF. The full variable domain, in which reference TRBV28 and TRBJ2-1 provide the parts outside the CDR3, is DVKVTQSSRYLVKRTGEKVFLECVQDMDHENMFWYRQDPGLGLRLIYFSYDVKMKEKGDIPEGYSVSREKKERFSLILESASTNQTSMYLCASRSKYNEQFFGPGTRLTVL.

The CDR3 DNA sequence: TGTGCCAGCAGGGCGACAGGGAATAATGAAAAACTGTTTTTT. This gives the protein CASRATGNNEKLFF. The chain uses TRBV28 and TRBJ1-4; 7 nucleotides match TRBD1. Germline V lookup: CDR1 MDHEN, CDR2 SYDVKM. The CDR3 extends over 14 amino acids. V trimming: 6 bases; J trimming: 4 bases; junction bases outside the gene matches: 5. The complete variable domain, with remaining parts taken from reference TRBV28 and TRBJ1-4, reads DVKVTQSSRYLVKRTGEKVFLECVQDMDHENMFWYRQDPGLGLRLIYFSYDVKMKEKGDIPEGYSVSREKKERFSLILESASTNQTSMYLCASRATGNNEKLFFGSGTQLSVL.

The rearrangement links TRBV19 to TRBJ2-5; D gene ambiguous. The germline CDR1 and CDR2 sequences are LNHDA and SQIVND (reference sequence). This CDR3 contains 14 residues. V was trimmed by 3 bases and J by 1 base, leaving 9 bases between them. The CDR3 DNA reads TGTGCCAGTAGTATTTCCTCCAGCCAAGAGACCCAGTACTTC. Encoded protein: CASSISSSQETQYF.

This clone has a single count. Other DNA sequences in the sample encode the same CDR3. The chain recombines TRBV9 with TRBJ2-1; the match to TRBD2 covers 7 bases. The CDR3 extends over 14 amino acids. With V trimmed by 2 bases and J by 7 bases, 6 bases remained unmatched. Per the germline V gene, CDR1 is SGDLS and CDR2 is YYNGEE. The DNA for the CDR3 is TGTGCCAGCAGCGTCGGCGGGAGTGGGAATGAGCAGTTCTTC. It codes for CASSVGGSGNEQFF.

This rearrangement joins TRBV7-9 to TRBJ1-1; no clear D gene. The germline V and J ends were trimmed by 1 base and 0 bases, with 6 bases remaining between them. The germline V gene encodes CDR1 SEHNR and CDR2 FQNEAQ (reference sequence). The CDR3 extends over 14 amino acids. For the CDR3, the DNA is TGTGCCAGCAGCTTAGGGGCAATGAACACTGAAGCTTTCTTT. Translating gives CASSLGAMNTEAFF.